The 7 T cell receptor beta chains presented below share a single source sample, sequenced in a study of identical twins. MiXCR was run by TCRdb on the 5' RACE reads, yielding one entry per CDR3 protein. The table lists around 250,000 distinct CDR3 sequences, 12% of them singletons. These data also featured in a second study, about yellow fever vaccine responses in identical twins.

The specimen sequenced was memory (CD45RO+) T cells sorted from blood. The receptors stem from a woman between 18 and 29 years old in good health.

This clonotype has a handful of counts. The chain combines TRBV12-3 or TRBV12-4 with TRBJ2-3; 7 bases are a match to TRBD2. The CDR3 loop spans 15 amino acids. V shed 4 bases, J shed 1 base, and the junction held 5 bases outside the gene matches. The CDR3 sequence is CASSSSGKGTDTQYF. DNA for the CDR3: TGTGCCAGCAGTTCTAGCGGAAAAGGCACAGATACGCAGTATTTT.

The chain uses TRBV4-2 and TRBJ2-7, with D possibly matching TRBD2 (7 bases). Germline values: CDR1 LGHNA, CDR2 YNFKEQ. V was clipped by 0 bases and J by 4 bases, with 22 bases between them. The CDR3 covers 18 residues. The CDR3 region is CASSQDRFGGGASYEQYF. CDR3 nucleotides: TGTGCCAGCAGCCAAGATAGGTTTGGAGGGGGGGCCTCTTACGAGCAGTACTTC.

This clonotype showed up many times. The J gene is TRBJ2-7, the V gene TRBV15, with TRBD1 matching over 7 bases. Germline lookup yields CDR1 LNHNV and CDR2 YYDKDF (reference sequence). The CDR3 has 15 amino acids. J gave up 4 bases and V 6 bases, and 12 bases lay outside the gene matches. The CDR3 region has the DNA TGTGCCACCAGACCCCTACAGGGGAAACTTTACGAGCAGTACTTC. This translates into CATRPLQGKLYEQYF.

This chain connects TRBV5-1 to TRBJ2-7; D uncertain. There are 14 residues in the CDR3. Germline CDR1 SGHRS, CDR2 YFSETQ. V lost 0 bases to trimming and J lost 3 bases, with 10 bases between them. CDR3 loop: CASSLGGPLYEQYF. For the CDR3, the DNA is TGCGCCAGCAGCTTGGGTGGCCCTCTCTACGAGCAGTACTTC.

The chain couples TRBV6-4 to TRBJ2-1, with D perhaps assigned TRBD1 or TRBD2 (6 bases each). The CDR3 spans 16 residues. The V end was cut by 0 bases, the J end by 6 bases, with 15 bases between. CDR1 is MRHNA and CDR2 is SNTAGT in the germline V gene. The CDR3 coding sequence is TGTGCCAGCAGTGACTCGGTCCTAGGGGGGCCCAATGAGCAGTTCTTC. Encoded protein: CASSDSVLGGPNEQFF.

The chain recombines TRBV30 with TRBJ2-4; TRBD2 might be the D (6 bases). CDR3 length equals 11 residues. Trimming pared 8 bases from V and 9 bases from J, leaving 14 bases between. The germline CDR1 and CDR2 sequences are GTSNPN and SVGIG (reference sequence). The CDR3 DNA is TGTGCCCGCAATTCCGGGGGCATTCAGTACTTC. Protein product: CARNSGGIQYF.

This clonotype was detected many times. The chain is built from TRBV5-1 and TRBJ1-1; tentative D call: TRBD1 (5 bases). Germline values: CDR1 SGHRS, CDR2 YFSETQ. V was pared by 6 bases and J by 0 bases, with 9 bases between. The CDR3 is made up of 13 amino acids. For the CDR3, the DNA is TGCGCCAGCATGGACAACTTGAACACTGAAGCTTTCTTT. Residues: CASMDNLNTEAFF. Using reference TRBV5-1 and TRBJ1-1 for the parts outside the CDR3, the full variable domain is KAGVTQTPRYLIKTRGQQVTLSCSPISGHRSVSWYQQTPGQGLQFLFEYFSETQRNKGNFPGRFSGRQFSNSRSEMNVSTLELGDSALYLCASMDNLNTEAFFGQGTRLTVV.